This is a list of T cell receptor beta chains from one sample in a study of OX40 agonist ivuxolimab in advanced cancers. The table came from immunoSEQ multiplex PCR; TCRdb's copy has only in-frame clones and leaves some out. In the table there are approximately 27,000 clones, about 90% of which are singletons. The sample here was CD4+ or CD8+ T cells sorted from blood, taken in a trial of the OX40 agonist ivuxolimab. Receptors originate from an adult with an advanced solid tumor such as melanoma, head and neck, liver or kidney cancer. CDR3s include the opening cysteine and the closing phenylalanine or tryptophan. The D gene is left open where the match is weak. Clone size is shown for a subset of rows, as once, few, many or a class of expanded clone.

V gene: TRBV7-9
clone size: -
J gene: TRBJ2-1
D gene: -
CDR3 DNA: TGTGCCAGCAGCCCGTTCCTCTCTACCCACTCCTACAATGAGCAGTTCTTC
CDR3 protein: CASSPFLSTHSYNEQFF

V gene: TRBV5-1
clone size: once
J gene: TRBJ2-5
D gene: TRBD2
CDR3 DNA: TGCGCCAGCAGCTTGACTAGCGGCCCCGGCCAAGAGACCCAGTACTTC
CDR3 protein: CASSLTSGPGQETQYF

V gene: TRBV5-1
clone size: -
J gene: TRBJ2-3
D gene: -
CDR3 DNA: TGCGCCAGCAGCCCCGACAGCCCCACCACCACAGATACGCAGTATTTT
CDR3 protein: CASSPDSPTTTDTQYF

V gene: TRBV18
clone size: -
J gene: TRBJ2-7
D gene: TRBD1
CDR3 DNA: TGTGCCAGCTCACCAGGGACAGGGCCCTACGAGCAGTACTTC
CDR3 protein: CASSPGTGPYEQYF

V gene: TRBV11-2
clone size: -
J gene: TRBJ2-1
D gene: TRBD2
CDR3 DNA: TGTGCCAGCAGCTTAGTTGGGGGAGGGCCTAATGAGCAGTTCTTC
CDR3 protein: CASSLVGGGPNEQFF

V gene: TRBV9
clone size: -
J gene: TRBJ2-3
D gene: TRBD2
CDR3 DNA: TGTGCCAGCAGCGTAGCTTCAACAGGTAGGGCGGGAGGGCCATCCGATACGCAGTATTTT
CDR3 protein: CASSVASTGRAGGPSDTQYF

V gene: TRBV9
clone size: -
J gene: TRBJ2-1
D gene: -
CDR3 DNA: TGTGCCAGCAGCGCCTCAGGGAATGAGCAGTTCTTC
CDR3 protein: CASSASGNEQFF

V gene: TRBV6-6
clone size: -
J gene: TRBJ1-5
D gene: -
CDR3 DNA: TGTGCCAGCAGTAGAAGCGGGGTAAAACAGCCCCAGCATTTT
CDR3 protein: CASSRSGVKQPQHF

V gene: TRBV29-1
clone size: -
J gene: TRBJ2-7
D gene: -
CDR3 DNA: TGCAGCGTTGAAGGGAGTGCAGGGAGCTCCTACGAGCAGTACTTC
CDR3 protein: CSVEGSAGSSYEQYF

V gene: TRBV6-4
clone size: -
J gene: TRBJ2-7
D gene: -
CDR3 DNA: TGTGCCACTCCACAAGTAGAACAGGGCGAGCAGTACTTC
CDR3 protein: CATPQVEQGEQYF